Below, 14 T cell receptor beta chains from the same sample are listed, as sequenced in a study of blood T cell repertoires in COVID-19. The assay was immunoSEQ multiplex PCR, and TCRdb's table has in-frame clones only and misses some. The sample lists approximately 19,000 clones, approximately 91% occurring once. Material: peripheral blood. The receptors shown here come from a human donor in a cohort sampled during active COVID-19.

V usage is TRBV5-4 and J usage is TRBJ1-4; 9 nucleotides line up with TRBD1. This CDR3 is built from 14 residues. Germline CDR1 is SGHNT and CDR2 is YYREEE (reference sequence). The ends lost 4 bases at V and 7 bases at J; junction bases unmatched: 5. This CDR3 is CASSKQGAFEKLFF. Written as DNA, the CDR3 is TGTGCCAGCAGCAAACAGGGGGCGTTTGAAAAACTGTTTTTT.

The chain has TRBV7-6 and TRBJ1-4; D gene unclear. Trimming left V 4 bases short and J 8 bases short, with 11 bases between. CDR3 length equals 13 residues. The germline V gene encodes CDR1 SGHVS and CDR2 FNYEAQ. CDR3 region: CASSSVVEEKLFF. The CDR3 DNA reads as TGTGCCAGCAGCTCGGTAGTAGAGGAAAAACTGTTTTTT.

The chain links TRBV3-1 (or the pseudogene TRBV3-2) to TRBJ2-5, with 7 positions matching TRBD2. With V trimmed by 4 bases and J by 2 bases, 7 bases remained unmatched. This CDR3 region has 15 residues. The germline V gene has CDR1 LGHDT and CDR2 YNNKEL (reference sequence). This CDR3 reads CASSRTASGQETQYF. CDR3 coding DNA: TGTGCCAGCAGCCGGACCGCTAGCGGACAAGAGACCCAGTACTTC.

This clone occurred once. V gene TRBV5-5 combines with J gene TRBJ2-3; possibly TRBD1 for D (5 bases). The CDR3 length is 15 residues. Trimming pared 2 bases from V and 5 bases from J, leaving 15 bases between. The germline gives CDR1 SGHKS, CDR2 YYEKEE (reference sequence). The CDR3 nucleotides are TGTGCCAGCAGCTTAGGGGCGAGTATTGGAGATACGCAGTATTTT. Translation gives CASSLGASIGDTQYF.

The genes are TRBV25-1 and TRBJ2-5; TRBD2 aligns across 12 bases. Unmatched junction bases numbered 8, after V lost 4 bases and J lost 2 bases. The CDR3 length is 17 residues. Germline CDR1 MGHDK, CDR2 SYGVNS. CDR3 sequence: CASSGKTSGRRQETQYF. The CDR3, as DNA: TGTGCCAGCAGTGGTAAGACTAGCGGGAGACGGCAAGAGACCCAGTACTTC.

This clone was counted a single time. The CDR3 nucleotides are TGCGCCAGCAGCCAAGCGGGGCCAGCGGGAGGAGGAGAGACCCAGTACTTC. This encodes CASSQAGPAGGGETQYF. This chain links TRBV4-3 with TRBJ2-5, with 9 bases fitting TRBD2. The germline CDR1 and CDR2 sequences are LGHNA and YSLEER. V was pared by 1 base and J by 4 bases, with 10 bases of the junction left unmatched. The CDR3 is 17 amino acids.

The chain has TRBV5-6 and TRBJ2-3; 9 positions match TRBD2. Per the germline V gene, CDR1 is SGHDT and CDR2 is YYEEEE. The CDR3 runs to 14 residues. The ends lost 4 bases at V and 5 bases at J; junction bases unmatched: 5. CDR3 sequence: CASSLSGGEDTQYF. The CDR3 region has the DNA TGTGCCAGCAGCCTTAGCGGGGGAGAAGATACGCAGTATTTT.

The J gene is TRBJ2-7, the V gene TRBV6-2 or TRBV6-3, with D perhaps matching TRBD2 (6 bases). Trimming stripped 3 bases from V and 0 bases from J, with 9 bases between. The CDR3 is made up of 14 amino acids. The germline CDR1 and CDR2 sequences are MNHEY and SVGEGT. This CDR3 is CASSYAGNSYEQYF. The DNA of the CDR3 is TGTGCCAGCAGTTATGCGGGAAACTCCTACGAGCAGTACTTC.

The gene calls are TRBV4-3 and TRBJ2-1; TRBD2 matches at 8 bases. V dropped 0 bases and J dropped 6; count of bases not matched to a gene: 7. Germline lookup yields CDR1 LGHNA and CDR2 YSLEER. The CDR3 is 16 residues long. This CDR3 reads CASSQEAAGVSNEQFF. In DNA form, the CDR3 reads TGCGCCAGCAGCCAAGAGGCAGCGGGAGTCTCCAATGAGCAGTTCTTC.

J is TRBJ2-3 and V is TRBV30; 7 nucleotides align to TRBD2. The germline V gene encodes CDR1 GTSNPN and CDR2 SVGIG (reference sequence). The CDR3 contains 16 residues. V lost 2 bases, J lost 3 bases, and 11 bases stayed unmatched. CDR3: CAWSTFSGGRTDTQYF. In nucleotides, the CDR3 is TGTGCCTGGAGTACATTTTCGGGGGGTAGAACAGATACGCAGTATTTT.

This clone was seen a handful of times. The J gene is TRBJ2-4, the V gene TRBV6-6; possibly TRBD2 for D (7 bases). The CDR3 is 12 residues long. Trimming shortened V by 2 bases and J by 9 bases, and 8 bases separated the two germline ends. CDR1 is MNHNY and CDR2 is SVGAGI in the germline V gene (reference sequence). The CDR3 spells CASSYGGAIQYF. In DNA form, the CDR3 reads TGTGCCAGCAGTTACGGGGGGGCCATTCAGTACTTC.

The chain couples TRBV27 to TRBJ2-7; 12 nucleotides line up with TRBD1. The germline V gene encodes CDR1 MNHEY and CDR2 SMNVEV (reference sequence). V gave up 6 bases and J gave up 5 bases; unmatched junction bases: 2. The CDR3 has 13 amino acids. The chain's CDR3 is CASRWDRGHEQYF. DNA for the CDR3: TGTGCCAGCAGATGGGACAGGGGGCACGAGCAGTACTTC.

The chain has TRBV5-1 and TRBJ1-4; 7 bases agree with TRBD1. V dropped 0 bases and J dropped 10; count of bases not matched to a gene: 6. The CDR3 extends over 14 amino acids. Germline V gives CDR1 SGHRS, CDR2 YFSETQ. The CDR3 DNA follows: TGCGCCAGCAGCTTGGAAGGGGGCCCCACAAAACTGTTTTTT. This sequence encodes CASSLEGGPTKLFF.

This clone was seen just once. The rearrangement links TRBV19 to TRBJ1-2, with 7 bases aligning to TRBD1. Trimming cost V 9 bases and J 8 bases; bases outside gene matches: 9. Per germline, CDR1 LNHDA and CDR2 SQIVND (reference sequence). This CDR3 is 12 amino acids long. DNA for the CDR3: TGTGCCAGCACCACAGGGGTTAGAGGCTACACCTTC. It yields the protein CASTTGVRGYTF. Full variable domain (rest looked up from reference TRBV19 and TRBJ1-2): DGGITQSPKYLFRKEGQNVTLSCEQNLNHDAMYWYRQDPGQGLRLIYYSQIVNDFQKGDIAEGYSVSREKKESFPLTVTSAQKNPTAFYLCASTTGVRGYTFGSGTRLTVV.